The T cell receptor (beta chain) described here comes from a study of T cell changes during pregnancy in multiple sclerosis. The CDR3 totals 16 residues. V shed 3 bases and J 7 bases; nucleotides not matched to a gene: 7. Germline V gives CDR1 LNHDA, CDR2 SQIVND (reference sequence). This clone was seen more than once but under ten times. Sequenced by immunoSEQ multiplex PCR; TCRdb stores in-frame clones only, minus some. The data contain more than 35,000 clones, roughly 91% of them singletons. This chain joins TRBV19 and TRBJ2-1; 12 bases are shared with TRBD2. Sequencing used CD4+ T cells from peripheral blood mononuclear cells, obtained in the first trimester of pregnancy. The sequence came from a female donor with multiple sclerosis, enrolled in a pregnancy study. CDR3 sequence (DNA): TGTGCCAGTAGTATTGGGTGGACTAGCGGGATGAATGAGCAGTTCTTC. Its translation: CASSIGWTSGMNEQFF.